The source of this TCR beta chain is a study of cytomegalovirus exposure and HLA in healthy donors. Study observations and caveats: A later analysis found TCR association rates differed by HLA locus, highest for DRB1 and lowest for HLA-C.

Worth noting for this clone: Its specificity is not known.

The germline CDR1 and CDR2 sequences are MGHDK and SYGVNS. V lost 4 bases and J lost 4, with 16 bases in between. The length of the CDR3 is 16 residues. Vbeta (60) and Jbeta (13) primers were used in the PCR. In the authors' workflow: It was a later analysis that counted about 80 million unique TCR beta chains, of which some 10 million were shared. Sequenced by immunoSEQ multiplex PCR; TCRdb stores in-frame clones only, minus some. V and J calls and clone size are copied from that table; D and trimming were computed from the DNA. The sample table includes more than 65,000 clones. This TCR was sampled from a man in his forties in good health and CMV-seronegative. This chain uses TRBV25-1 with TRBJ2-2; D might be TRBD1 (6 bases). Material: PBMCs. The CDR3 DNA is TGTGCCAGCAGTGTTGGGACACCCACTACCACCGGGGAGCTGTTTTTT. Amino acids: CASSVGTPTTTGELFF.